This TCR beta chain appears in the sequencing data of a study of cytomegalovirus exposure and HLA in healthy donors. Looked up from germline, CDR1 is SGHNT and CDR2 is YYREEE (reference sequence). Trimming removed 3 bases from V and 8 bases from J, with 23 bases in between. This CDR3 contains 16 residues. The PCR was carried out with 60 Vbeta primers and 13 Jbeta primers. Sequenced by immunoSEQ multiplex PCR; TCRdb stores in-frame clones only, minus some. The sample carries 95,000 to 150,000 clones, under 90% recorded once. This clonotype originated in a female donor in good health and CMV-seropositive. The chain uses TRBV5-4 and TRBJ1-2; the D gene is possibly TRBD1 (5 bases). Material for sequencing was PBMCs. The CDR3 region is CASSSGTGVPIGGYTF. CDR3 DNA sequence: TGTGCCAGCAGCTCGGGGACGGGGGTCCCTATCGGCGGCTACACCTTC.